This T cell receptor beta chain derives from a study of blood T cell repertoires in COVID-19. Authors' methods: Estimation of nucleated cell counts relied on the amplification of reference gene primers. This table comes from immunoSEQ multiplex PCR, and its TCRdb copy is limited to in-frame clones, with some not included. The V and J calls and clone size are taken from that table; D and trimming were inferred from the DNA. Found here are tens of thousands of clones, about four fifths of them singletons; the top ten hold 20%. Trimming at V came to 4 bases and at J to 8 bases, leaving 8 bases not matched to a gene. CDR3 size: 14 residues. Germline-derived CDR1 and CDR2 are MDHEN and SYDVKM. In this sample, this clone is medium-sized (0.01 to 0.1%).

This sequence originates from a woman aged 70-85 years with acute or convalescent COVID-19. Sequenced sample: peripheral blood. The chain couples TRBV28 to TRBJ2-1, with 7 bases fitting TRBD2. The CDR3 DNA is TGTGCCAGCAGTTCTAGGACTAGTCGTCATGAGCAGTTCTTC. Protein sequence: CASSSRTSRHEQFF.